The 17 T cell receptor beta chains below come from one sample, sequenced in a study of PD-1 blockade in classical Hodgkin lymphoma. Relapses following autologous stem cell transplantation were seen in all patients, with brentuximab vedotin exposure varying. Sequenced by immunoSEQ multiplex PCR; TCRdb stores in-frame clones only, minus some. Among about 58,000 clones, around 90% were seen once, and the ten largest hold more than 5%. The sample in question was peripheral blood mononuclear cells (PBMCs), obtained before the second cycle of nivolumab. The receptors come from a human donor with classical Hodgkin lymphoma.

The CDR3 sequence is CASSSRTGVGNTIYF. CDR3 nucleotide sequence: TGTGCCAGCAGTTCTCGGACAGGGGTAGGAAACACCATATATTTT. The chain carries TRBV27 and TRBJ1-3; 9 bases are shared with TRBD1. The trim removed 4 bases at V and 4 bases at J, leaving 5 bases unmatched. CDR3 size: 15 residues. Germline values: CDR1 MNHEY, CDR2 SMNVEV (reference sequence).

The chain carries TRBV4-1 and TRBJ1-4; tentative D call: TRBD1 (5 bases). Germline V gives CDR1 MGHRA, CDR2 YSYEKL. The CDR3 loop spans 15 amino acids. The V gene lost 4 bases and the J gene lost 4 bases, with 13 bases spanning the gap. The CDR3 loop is CASSRRGGLNEKLFF. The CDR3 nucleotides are TGCGCCAGCAGCCGGAGGGGCGGCCTTAATGAAAAACTGTTTTTT.

The CDR3 reads CATRQVDTGELFF. The CDR3 DNA sequence: TGTGCCACCCGACAGGTAGACACCGGGGAGCTGTTTTTT. The chain uses TRBV2 and TRBJ2-2, with a possible D match to TRBD1 (6 bases). Trimming cost V 10 bases and J 3 bases, with 12 bases left between them. Germline V lookup: CDR1 SNHLY, CDR2 FYNNEI. This CDR3 is built from 13 residues.

CDR3 in amino acids: CASIYERVGILNTEAFF. The CDR3, as DNA: TGTGCCAGTATCTATGAAAGGGTGGGGATATTGAACACTGAAGCTTTCTTT. The chain recombines TRBV19 with TRBJ1-1; D is undetermined. V gave up 7 bases and J gave up 0 bases, with 21 bases separating them. The CDR3 is 17 amino acids. In germline, CDR1 is LNHDA, CDR2 SQIVND (reference sequence).

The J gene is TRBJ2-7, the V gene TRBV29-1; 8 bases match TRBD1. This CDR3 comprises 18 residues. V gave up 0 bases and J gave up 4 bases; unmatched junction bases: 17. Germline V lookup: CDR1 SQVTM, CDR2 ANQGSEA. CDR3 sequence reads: CSVEEAGGDYTQDYEQYF. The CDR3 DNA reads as TGCAGCGTTGAAGAGGCAGGGGGCGACTACACGCAGGATTACGAGCAGTACTTC.

The CDR3 DNA reads as TGCGCCAGCAGCCCCTCCCCGGGACAGAACACCGGGGAGCTGTTTTTT. It specifies CASSPSPGQNTGELFF. The rearrangement links TRBV5-1 to TRBJ2-2; D possibly corresponds to TRBD1 (6 bases). V shed 4 bases and J shed 1 base, with 14 bases lying between them. Germline lookup yields CDR1 SGHRS and CDR2 YFSETQ. The CDR3 is made up of 16 amino acids. Full variable domain (rest looked up from reference TRBV5-1 and TRBJ2-2): KAGVTQTPRYLIKTRGQQVTLSCSPISGHRSVSWYQQTPGQGLQFLFEYFSETQRNKGNFPGRFSGRQFSNSRSEMNVSTLELGDSALYLCASSPSPGQNTGELFFGEGSRLTVL.

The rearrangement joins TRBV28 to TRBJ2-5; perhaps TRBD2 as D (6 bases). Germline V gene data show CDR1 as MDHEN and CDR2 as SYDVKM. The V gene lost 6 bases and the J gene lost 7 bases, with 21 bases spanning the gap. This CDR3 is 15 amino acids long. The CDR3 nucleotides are TGTGCCAGCAGCGTACCGGGAGCGGCAAGATGGACCCAGTACTTC. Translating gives CASSVPGAARWTQYF.

As DNA, the CDR3 is TGCGCCAGCAGCTTGGAGGCAGGGTATAATCAGCCCCAGCATTTT. The encoded protein is CASSLEAGYNQPQHF. The chain has TRBV5-1 and TRBJ1-5; D possibly corresponds to TRBD1 (5 bases). The CDR3 consists of 15 residues. Trimming took off 0 bases at V and 4 bases at J, with 11 bases between the two ends. Germline CDR1 reads SGHRS; CDR2 reads YFSETQ.

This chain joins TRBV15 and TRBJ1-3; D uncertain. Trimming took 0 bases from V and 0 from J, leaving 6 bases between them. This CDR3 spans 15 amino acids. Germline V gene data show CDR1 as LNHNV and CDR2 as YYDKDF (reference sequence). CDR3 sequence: CATSRDQNSGNTIYF. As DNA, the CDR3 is TGTGCCACCAGCAGAGATCAGAACTCTGGAAACACCATATATTTT.

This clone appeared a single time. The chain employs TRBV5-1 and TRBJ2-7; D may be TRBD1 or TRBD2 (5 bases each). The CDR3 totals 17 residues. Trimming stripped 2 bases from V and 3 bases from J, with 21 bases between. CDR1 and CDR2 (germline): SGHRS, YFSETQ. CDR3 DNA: TGCGCCAGCAGCTTAATAAGGGTTACAGGAGGCCTCTACGAGCAGTACTTC. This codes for CASSLIRVTGGLYEQYF.

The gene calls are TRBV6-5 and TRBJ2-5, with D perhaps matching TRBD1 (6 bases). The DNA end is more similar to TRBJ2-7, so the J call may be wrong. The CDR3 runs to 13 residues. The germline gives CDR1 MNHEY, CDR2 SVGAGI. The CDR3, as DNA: TGTGCCAGCAGAAAGACAGGAATCCGCGAGCAGTACTTC. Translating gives CASRKTGIREQYF.

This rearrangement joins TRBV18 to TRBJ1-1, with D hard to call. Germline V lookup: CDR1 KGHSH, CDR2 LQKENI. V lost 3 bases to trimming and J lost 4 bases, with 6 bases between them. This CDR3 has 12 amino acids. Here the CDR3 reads CASSPAGTEAFF. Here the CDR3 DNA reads TGTGCCAGCTCACCCGCGGGCACTGAAGCTTTCTTT. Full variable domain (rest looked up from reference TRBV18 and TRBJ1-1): NAGVMQNPRHLVRRRGQEARLRCSPMKGHSHVYWYRQLPEEGLKFMVYLQKENIIDESGMPKERFSAEFPKEGPSILRIQQVVRGDSAAYFCASSPAGTEAFFGQGTRLTVV.

CDR3 loop: CASSSPGFRDEQFF. The CDR3 DNA sequence: TGTGCCAGCAGCTCCCCAGGGTTTAGAGATGAGCAGTTCTTC. V is TRBV5-4 and J is TRBJ2-1; D perhaps matches TRBD1 (5 bases). Germline V gene sequence: CDR1 SGHNT, CDR2 YYREEE (reference sequence). V was trimmed by 3 bases and J by 8 bases, leaving 15 bases between them. The CDR3 consists of 14 residues.

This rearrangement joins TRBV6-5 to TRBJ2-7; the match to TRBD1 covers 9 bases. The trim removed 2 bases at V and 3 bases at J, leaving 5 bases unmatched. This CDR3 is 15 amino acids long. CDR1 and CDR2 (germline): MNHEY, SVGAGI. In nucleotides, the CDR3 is TGTGCCAGCAGTTACACCGGGACAGGGATCTACGAGCAGTACTTC. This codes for CASSYTGTGIYEQYF.

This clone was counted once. The CDR3 region has the DNA TGTGCCAGCATCCAAGGGGGTTCTAACACCGGGGAGCTGTTTTTT. This encodes CASIQGGSNTGELFF. The gene calls are TRBV6-6 and TRBJ2-2; tentatively, D is TRBD1 (6 bases). The V end lost 7 bases, the J end lost 2 bases, and 14 bases lay between the germline ends. This CDR3 is built from 15 residues. Per the germline V gene, CDR1 is MNHNY and CDR2 is SVGAGI (reference sequence).

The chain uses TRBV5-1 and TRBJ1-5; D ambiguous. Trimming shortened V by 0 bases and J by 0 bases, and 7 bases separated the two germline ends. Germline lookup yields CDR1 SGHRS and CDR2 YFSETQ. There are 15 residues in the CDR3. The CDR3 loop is CASSLAGDSNQPQHF. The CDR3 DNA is TGCGCCAGCAGCTTGGCCGGGGATAGCAATCAGCCCCAGCATTTT.

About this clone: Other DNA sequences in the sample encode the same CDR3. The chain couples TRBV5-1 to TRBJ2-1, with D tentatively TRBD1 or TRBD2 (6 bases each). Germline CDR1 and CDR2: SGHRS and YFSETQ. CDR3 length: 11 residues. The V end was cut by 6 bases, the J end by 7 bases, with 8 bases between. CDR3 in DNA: TGCGCCAGCATAGGGGGGAATGAGCAGTTCTTC. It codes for CASIGGNEQFF.